The rows below give T cell receptor beta chains drawn from one sample of a study of T cells after yellow fever vaccination. MiXCR was run by TCRdb on the 5' RACE reads, yielding one entry per CDR3 protein. The sample carries about 240,000 distinct CDR3 sequences, 6.9% recorded once. Sequencing used CD4+ T cells sorted from PBMCs, obtained 15 days after the yellow fever booster vaccination. These receptors all come from a man between 25 and 39 years old who received the YFV17D yellow fever vaccine. CDR3s include the opening cysteine and the closing phenylalanine or tryptophan. A D gene is named only where the DNA matches it firmly. Part of the rows lack a size; the others show once, few, many or a class for expanded clones.

>TRBV18|.|TRBJ2-3|.
TGTGCCAGCTCACCACCCCGGACAGCTATCGGGGATACGCAGTATTTT
CASSPPRTAIGDTQYF
>TRBV3-1|.|TRBJ2-1|many
TGTGCCAGCACCCCGGGAAGCGCGGCAAGCGAGCAGTTCTTC
CASTPGSAASEQFF
>TRBV12-3/TRBV12-4|TRBD2|TRBJ2-7|.
TGTGGCAGCAGCTCCCTGGGAGGGACTAGCGGAGCCTACGAGCAGTACTTC
CGSSSLGGTSGAYEQYF
>TRBV18|TRBD1|TRBJ1-1|.
TGTGCCAGCAAACAGGGGTTGAACACTGAAGCTTTCTTT
CASKQGLNTEAFF
>TRBV7-2|.|TRBJ2-1|.
TGTGCCAGCAGGGGGGGGGCTAAGACGGAGCAGTTCTTC
CASRGGAKTEQFF
>TRBV10-3|TRBD2|TRBJ2-1|many
TGTGCCATCAAGACGACTAGCGGGAGCAATGAGCAGTTCTTC
CAIKTTSGSNEQFF
>TRBV3-1|.|TRBJ1-2|.
TGTGCCAGCAGCCAAAATTTTAACTATGGCTACACCTTC
CASSQNFNYGYTF
>TRBV7-2|TRBD1|TRBJ2-1|many
TGTGCCAGCAGCCTAGACAGGGTAGAGCAGTTCTTC
CASSLDRVEQFF
>TRBV30|.|TRBJ2-3|many
TGTGCCTGGAGTCTTGGACGGACGTCGTCTAGCACAGATACGCAGTATTTT
CAWSLGRTSSSTDTQYF
>TRBV7-3|.|TRBJ2-1|many
TGTGCCAGCAGCTTAAATTCAGGGGAGGGCGAGCAGTTCTTC
CASSLNSGEGEQFF
>TRBV24-1|TRBD2|TRBJ2-7|few
TGTGCCACCAGTTCGGGAGGAAGCTACGAGCAGTACTTC
CATSSGGSYEQYF
>TRBV19|.|TRBJ2-5|few
TGTGCCAGTCGGGGTAGCGGACTCCGAACTCAAGAGACCCAGTACTTC
CASRGSGLRTQETQYF
>TRBV9|TRBD2|TRBJ2-7|few
TGTGCCAGCACCCGAGGCGGGAGCTCCTACGAGCAGTACTTC
CASTRGGSSYEQYF
>TRBV6-5|.|TRBJ1-2|few
TGTGCCAGCAGTTACCCCGGGCAGGAGGGTATAGGCTACACCTTC
CASSYPGQEGIGYTF
>TRBV7-2|.|TRBJ2-1|few
TGTGCCAGCAGCTTAATCTCTGTCTCCTACAATGAGCAGTTCTTC
CASSLISVSYNEQFF
>TRBV11-2|.|TRBJ2-7|.
TGTGCCAGCAGCTTAGTTCCGGGTTCAGGGTATGAATCCTACGAGCAGTACTTC
CASSLVPGSGYESYEQYF
>TRBV5-1|.|TRBJ2-1|few
TGCGCCAGCAGCCCCCAGCCGCCCAAGAATGAGCAGTTCTTC
CASSPQPPKNEQFF
>TRBV4-3|TRBD2|TRBJ2-2|.
TGCGCCAGCAGCCAAGAACCCGCTAGCGGGAGCTACACCGGGGAGCTGTTTTTT
CASSQEPASGSYTGELFF
>TRBV27|.|TRBJ2-3|.
TGTGCCAGCAGTTTGCGAGGGCTCCTAAGCACAGATACGCAGTATTTT
CASSLRGLLSTDTQYF
>TRBV7-8|TRBD1|TRBJ2-1|.
TGTGCCAGCAGCTTAGCCACAGGGGGCTGGAATGAGCAGTTCTTC
CASSLATGGWNEQFF
>TRBV5-5|TRBD2|TRBJ2-2|.
TGTGCCAGCAGCCCGGGACTAGTGTGCGGGGAGCTGTTTTTT
CASSPGLVCGELFF
>TRBV7-6|.|TRBJ2-3|few
TGTGCCAGCAGCTTTCAACCAGCCTCCACAGATACGCAGTATTTT
CASSFQPASTDTQYF
>TRBV7-2|.|TRBJ2-3|.
TGTGCCAGCAGCTTAGCGGGAGTCTCAGATACGCAGTATTTT
CASSLAGVSDTQYF
>TRBV5-1|TRBD1|TRBJ2-7|few
TGCGCCAGCAGGACAGGGGACTACGAGCAGTACTTC
CASRTGDYEQYF
>TRBV7-9|TRBD1|TRBJ1-2|many
TGTGCCAGCAGCTTAGTAGGGGGCGGCTCATATGGCTACACCTTC
CASSLVGGGSYGYTF
>TRBV7-2|.|TRBJ2-3|.
TGTGCCAGCAGCAAAGTCCCAGATACGCAGTATTTT
CASSKVPDTQYF
>TRBV19|.|TRBJ2-1|.
TGTGCCAGTAGTATAGTTGCGAGAAATGAGCAGTTCTTC
CASSIVARNEQFF
>TRBV9|TRBD1|TRBJ1-1|few
TGTGCCAGCAGCTTCCGGGACAGGCCCTTCCCAACGGCTTTCTTT
CASSFRDRPFPTAFF
>TRBV12-3/TRBV12-4|.|TRBJ2-7|few
TGTGCCAGCAAAAAACGACTCGACTCCTACGAGCAGTACTTC
CASKKRLDSYEQYF
>TRBV24-1|.|TRBJ2-7|many
TGTGCCACCAGTGGTGGGACCGAGAGCTCCTACGAGCAGTACTTC
CATSGGTESSYEQYF
>TRBV12-3/TRBV12-4|.|TRBJ2-7|few
TGTGCCAGCAGCTTAGAGATGGAGCAGTACTTC
CASSLEMEQYF
>TRBV7-9|.|TRBJ2-5|.
TGTGCCAGCAGCTTAGACGGACGGGCAGGGGAGACCCAGTACTTC
CASSLDGRAGETQYF
>TRBV10-3|TRBD1|TRBJ2-3|.
TGTGCCATCAGCCTGACAGGGACCACAGATACGCAGTATTTT
CAISLTGTTDTQYF
>TRBV6-1|.|TRBJ2-2|many
TGTGCCAGCAGTCCCGGATTATTGAACACCGGGGAGCTGTTTTTT
CASSPGLLNTGELFF
>TRBV10-3|TRBD1|TRBJ2-5|.
TGTGCCATCAGTAAGGGACAGCAAGAGACCCAGTACTTC
CAISKGQQETQYF
>TRBV4-2|.|TRBJ2-5|.
TGTGCCAGCAGCCAAGCGGCCGGCGGGAAGACCCAGTACTTC
CASSQAAGGKTQYF
>TRBV6-5|.|TRBJ2-3|many
TGTGCCAGCAGTCTGACTAGTTTGGTAGATACGCAGTATTTT
CASSLTSLVDTQYF
>TRBV12-3/TRBV12-4|.|TRBJ1-2|.
TGTGCCAGCAAACCGGGACGGAGGACTAACTATGGCTACACCTTC
CASKPGRRTNYGYTF
>TRBV4-2|TRBD1|TRBJ1-1|.
TGTGCCAGCAGCCAAGTCCAGGGGGGCACTGAAGCTTTCTTT
CASSQVQGGTEAFF